These 7 T cell receptor beta chains share one sample of origin, sequenced in a study of cytomegalovirus exposure and HLA in healthy donors. A multiplex PCR was run with 60 Vbeta primers and 13 Jbeta primers. Only in-frame clones appear in the TCRdb table, and some are missing; sequencing was by immunoSEQ multiplex PCR. The sample shows 100,000 to 150,000 clones, 70% to 90% of them seen only once. Sequenced material: PBMCs. All receptors come from a man aged 35-49 years in good health and CMV-seronegative.

This clone was recorded once. The rearrangement joins TRBV9 to TRBJ2-3, with D perhaps TRBD2 (6 bases). The CDR3 sequence is 15 residues long. Germline V gene sequence: CDR1 SGDLS, CDR2 YYNGEE. Trimming stripped 4 bases from V and 3 bases from J, with 15 bases between. CDR3 loop: CASSIASDGTDTQYF. CDR3 coding DNA: TGTGCCAGCAGCATAGCTAGCGATGGAACAGATACGCAGTATTTT.

This rearrangement joins TRBV11-2 to TRBJ2-1; D gene uncertain. Germline-derived CDR1 and CDR2 are SGHAT and FQNNGV. The CDR3 consists of 14 residues. V lost 3 bases to trimming and J lost 6 bases, with 12 bases between them. The CDR3 protein is CASSFLHWSNEQFF. DNA of the CDR3: TGTGCCAGCAGCTTCCTCCACTGGAGCAATGAGCAGTTCTTC.

This clone was seen only a few times. The J gene is TRBJ1-1, the V gene TRBV27, with 7 positions matching TRBD1. Germline lookup yields CDR1 MNHEY and CDR2 SMNVEV (reference sequence). CDR3 length: 14 residues. J gave up 5 bases and V 5 bases, and 8 bases lay outside the gene matches. CDR3 nucleotides: TGTGCCAGCAGTCTAGACAGGGCTTGGACTGAAGCTTTCTTT. Its protein product is CASSLDRAWTEAFF.

The chain joins TRBV7-8 to TRBJ2-1; 7 nucleotides align to TRBD1. The V and J ends lost 0 bases and 7 bases, in that order; junction bases with no gene match: 12. The CDR3 is 17 residues long. The germline V gene encodes CDR1 SGHVS and CDR2 FQNEAQ. The CDR3 is CASSLAGQRRGYNEQFF. The CDR3 nucleotides read TGTGCCAGCAGCTTAGCGGGACAGCGCCGGGGATATAATGAGCAGTTCTTC.

The gene calls are TRBV27 and TRBJ1-5; 7 nucleotides line up with TRBD1. Germline V CDR1 and CDR2: MNHEY, SMNVEV (reference sequence). V gave up 5 bases and J gave up 4 bases; unmatched junction bases: 5. This CDR3 spans 14 amino acids. The chain's CDR3 is CASSPYRGNQPQHF. The CDR3 DNA is TGTGCCAGCAGTCCTTACAGGGGTAATCAGCCCCAGCATTTT.

The chain recombines TRBV15 with TRBJ1-2, with a tentative D call TRBD1 (5 bases). Trimming removed 1 base at V and 6 bases at J, with 15 bases between. There are 15 residues in the CDR3. Germline CDR1 LNHNV, CDR2 YYDKDF (reference sequence). DNA of the CDR3: TGTGCCACCAGCAGAGGCGCAGGGAATTGGGATGGCTACACCTTC. Its protein product is CATSRGAGNWDGYTF. The complete variable domain, with remaining parts taken from reference TRBV15 and TRBJ1-2, reads DAMVIQNPRYQVTQFGKPVTLSCSQTLNHNVMYWYQQKSSQAPKLLFHYYDKDFNNEADTPDNFQSRRPNTSFCFLDIRSPGLGDTAMYLCATSRGAGNWDGYTFGSGTRLTVV.

The chain combines TRBV30 with TRBJ2-1, with D possibly TRBD2 on 6 matching bases. This CDR3 region has 13 residues. Germline values: CDR1 GTSNPN, CDR2 SVGIG (reference sequence). Trimming took off 5 bases at V and 3 bases at J, with 11 bases between the two ends. CDR3 in DNA: TGTGCCTGGGCCGGGACTTACTACAATGAGCAGTTCTTC. Its translation: CAWAGTYYNEQFF.